The following is a T cell receptor (beta chain) sequence with its context. What it recognizes is unknown. This entry belongs to a study of shared clonotypes between healthy human individuals. It was on ten immunoSEQ deep assay plates that unsorted PBMC DNA was sequenced. Profiled with immunoSEQ multiplex PCR; TCRdb holds only in-frame clones, not every one. The data contain hundreds of thousands of clones, 70% to 80% of them singletons. Findings and caveats of the study: Only blood was sampled, and tissue TCR repertoires likely differ from blood ones.

HIV-negative, healthy adults without recent acute infections or vaccinations were the donors. Genomic DNA from unsorted samples was obtained from about 88 million PBMCs (per sample). The V and J ends lost 8 bases and 2 bases, in that order; junction bases with no gene match: 6. Germline V CDR1 and CDR2: SNHLY, FYNNEI. CDR3 length: 14 amino acids. This chain connects TRBV2 to TRBJ2-7; 10 positions agree with TRBD1. The source of this sequence is a woman in her thirties or forties in good health. Some clones in this sample may be carry-over from other donors' samples. The sequenced material came from PBMCs. The CDR3 nucleotides read TGTGCCAGCTCCCGACAGGGGGCCCCCTACGAGCAGTACTTC. Translating it yields CASSRQGAPYEQYF.